This TCR beta chain was identified during a study of chemoradiotherapy in HPV16-positive cancers. Whole-study results and caveats: Candidate HPV-specific clones and E7-related TCR motifs grew in tumor during treatment.

In the case of this clone: What it binds is unknown.

Assay: immunoSEQ multiplex PCR; the TCRdb copy retains only in-frame clones and omits some. The table records 12,000 to 15,000 clones, just over 90% of them present only once. This CDR3 is 15 amino acids long. Looked up from germline, CDR1 is LNHDA and CDR2 is SQIVND (reference sequence). J gave up 6 bases and V 8 bases, and 14 bases lay outside the gene matches. The sequence was obtained from a human donor with HPV-associated anogenital cancer. The rearrangement links TRBV19 to TRBJ1-2, with 8 nucleotides matching TRBD1. The sequenced sample was blood, obtained from a patient who underwent chemoradiotherapy. The CDR3 DNA follows: TGTGCCAGTCGTTTAGGCGGGACAGGAGAACATGGCTACACCTTC. Translating gives CASRLGGTGEHGYTF.